This T cell receptor (beta chain) was identified in a study of blood T cell repertoires in COVID-19. Study-wide background: Specimens from acute and convalescent COVID-19 originated in the United States, Italy and Spain.

After removal of 2 bases from V and 0 bases from J, the junction contained 15 bases not matched to a gene. The CDR3 has 19 amino acids. Looked up from germline, CDR1 is SEHNR and CDR2 is FQNEAQ (reference sequence). Per the original data handling: From reference gene primer amplification, estimates of nucleated cell counts were derived. Libraries were prepared by immunoSEQ multiplex PCR; TCRdb keeps only in-frame clonotypes and omits some of them. V, J and clone size derive from that table, while D and trimming were established from the DNA sequence. The data hold some 150,000 clones, with around 87% observed a single time. Participants had their cohort set by participant-reported clinical history.

This rearrangement joins TRBV7-9 to TRBJ1-2; 7 bases match TRBD1. The sequence was obtained from a woman aged 25-40 years with acute COVID-19. The sequencing input was PBMCs or T cells enriched from blood (not recorded which). CDR3 nucleotides: TGTGCCAGCAGCTTATATAATCCCGGGACAGCAAGCTCTAACTATGGCTACACCTTC. Its protein product is CASSLYNPGTASSNYGYTF.